This T cell receptor beta chain was sequenced in a study of cytomegalovirus exposure and HLA in healthy donors. A note on this clone: Its antigen is not known.

Study-wide results and caveats: A list of about 180 TCR beta chains associated with cytomegalovirus was given.

TCRdb keeps only in-frame clones here, not all; method: immunoSEQ multiplex PCR. The sample holds about 310,000 clones; 88% are singletons and the top ten take approximately 0.9%. CDR3 length: 15 residues. The V and J ends lost 2 bases and 0 bases, in that order; junction bases with no gene match: 0. Germline values: CDR1 SEHNR, CDR2 FQNEAQ (reference sequence). Sequencing used PBMCs. The chain joins TRBV7-9 to TRBJ2-2, with 7 bases aligning to TRBD1. This receptor was identified in a young man in good health and CMV-seronegative. For the CDR3, the DNA is TGTGCCAGCAGCTTACAGGGGGCGAACACCGGGGAGCTGTTTTTT. Encoded protein: CASSLQGANTGELFF.